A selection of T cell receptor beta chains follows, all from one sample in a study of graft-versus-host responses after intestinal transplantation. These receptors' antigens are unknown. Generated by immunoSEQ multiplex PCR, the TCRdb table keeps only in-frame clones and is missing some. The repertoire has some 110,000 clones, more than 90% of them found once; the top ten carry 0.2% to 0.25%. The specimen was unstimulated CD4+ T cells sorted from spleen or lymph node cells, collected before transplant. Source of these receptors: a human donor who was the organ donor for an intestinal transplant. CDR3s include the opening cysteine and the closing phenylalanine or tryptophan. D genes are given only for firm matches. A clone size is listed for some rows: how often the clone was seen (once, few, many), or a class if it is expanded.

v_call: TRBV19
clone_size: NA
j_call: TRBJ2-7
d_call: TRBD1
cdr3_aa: CASTPGGSQYEQYF
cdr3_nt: TGTGCCAGTACCCCAGGGGGTTCACAATACGAGCAGTACTTC

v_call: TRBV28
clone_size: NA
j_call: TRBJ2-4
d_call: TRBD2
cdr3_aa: CASRPRDYQAKNIQYF
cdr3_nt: TGTGCCAGCAGGCCTCGGGACTACCAAGCCAAAAACATTCAGTACTTC

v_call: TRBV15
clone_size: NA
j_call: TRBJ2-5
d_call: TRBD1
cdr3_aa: CATSRDRVGETQYF
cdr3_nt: TGTGCCACCAGCAGGGACAGGGTAGGAGAGACCCAGTACTTC

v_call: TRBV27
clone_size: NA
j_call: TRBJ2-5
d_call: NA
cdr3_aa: CASSVRFQETQYF
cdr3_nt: TGTGCCAGCAGTGTCAGATTCCAAGAGACCCAGTACTTC

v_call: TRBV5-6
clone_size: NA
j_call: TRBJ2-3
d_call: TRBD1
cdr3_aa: CASSLEWDRVTDTQYF
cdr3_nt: TGTGCCAGCAGCTTGGAGTGGGACAGGGTCACAGATACGCAGTATTTT

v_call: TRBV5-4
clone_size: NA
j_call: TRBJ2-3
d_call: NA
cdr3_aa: CASSFSLTIARDTQYF
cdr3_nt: TGTGCCAGCAGCTTTTCTCTTACCATAGCTCGGGATACGCAGTATTTT

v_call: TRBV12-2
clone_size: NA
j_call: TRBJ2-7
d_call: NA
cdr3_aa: CASRSGTGPYEQYF
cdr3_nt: TGTGCAAGTCGCTCCGGGACAGGGCCCTACGAGCAGTACTTC

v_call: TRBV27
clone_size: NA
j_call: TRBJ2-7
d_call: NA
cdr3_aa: CASSLSGGKGSYEQYF
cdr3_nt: TGTGCCAGCAGTTTATCAGGCGGCAAGGGAAGCTACGAGCAGTACTTC

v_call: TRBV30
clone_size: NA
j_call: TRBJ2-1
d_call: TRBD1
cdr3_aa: CAWSEAGTGPYNEQFF
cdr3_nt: TGTGCCTGGAGCGAGGCAGGGACAGGGCCCTACAATGAGCAGTTCTTC

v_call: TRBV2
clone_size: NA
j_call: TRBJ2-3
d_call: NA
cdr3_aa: CASRERVSADTQYF
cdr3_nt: TGTGCCAGCAGGGAAAGGGTGTCCGCAGATACGCAGTATTTT

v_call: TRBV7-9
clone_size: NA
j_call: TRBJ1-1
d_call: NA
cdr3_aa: CASSLLMEGAFF
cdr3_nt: TGTGCCAGCAGCTTATTGATGGAGGGAGCTTTCTTT

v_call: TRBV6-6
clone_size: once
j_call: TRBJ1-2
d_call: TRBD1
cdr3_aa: CASRSGTGANYGYTF
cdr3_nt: TGTGCCAGCAGATCCGGGACAGGGGCTAACTATGGCTACACCTTC

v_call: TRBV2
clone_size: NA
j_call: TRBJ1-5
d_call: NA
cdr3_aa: CASSEDLVVNQPQHF
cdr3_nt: TGTGCCAGCAGTGAAGATCTAGTCGTCAATCAGCCCCAGCATTTT

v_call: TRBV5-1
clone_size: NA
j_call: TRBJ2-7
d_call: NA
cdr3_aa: CASSPTPSYEQYF
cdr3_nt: TGCGCCAGCAGCCCGACACCCTCCTACGAGCAGTACTTC

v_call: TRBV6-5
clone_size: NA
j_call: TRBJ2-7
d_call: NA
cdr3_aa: CASSDHSSYEQYF
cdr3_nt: TGTGCCAGCAGTGATCACAGCTCCTACGAGCAGTACTTC

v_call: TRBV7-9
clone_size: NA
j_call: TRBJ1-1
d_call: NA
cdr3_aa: CASSRSGGAGTEAFF
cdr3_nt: TGTGCCAGCAGCCGTTCCGGAGGGGCCGGCACTGAAGCTTTCTTT

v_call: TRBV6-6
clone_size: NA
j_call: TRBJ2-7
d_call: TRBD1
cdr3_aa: CASSRDRGSYEQYF
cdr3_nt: TGTGCCAGCAGTCGGGACAGGGGGAGCTACGAGCAGTACTTC

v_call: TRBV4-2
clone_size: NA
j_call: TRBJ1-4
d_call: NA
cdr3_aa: CASSQETEKLFF
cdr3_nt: TGTGCCAGCAGCCAAGAAACTGAAAAACTGTTTTTT

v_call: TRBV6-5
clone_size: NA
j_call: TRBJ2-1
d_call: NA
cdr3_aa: CASSQMTGGTEQFF
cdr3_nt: TGTGCCAGCAGCCAGATGACAGGAGGCACTGAGCAGTTCTTC

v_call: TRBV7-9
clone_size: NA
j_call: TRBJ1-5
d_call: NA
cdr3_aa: CASSLGGEGQPQHF
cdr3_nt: TGTGCCAGCAGCTTAGGGGGGGAGGGTCAGCCCCAGCATTTT

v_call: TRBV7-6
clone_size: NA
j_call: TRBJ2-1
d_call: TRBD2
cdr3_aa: CASSPPRATSGREGNEQFF
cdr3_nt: TGTGCCAGCAGCCCACCTCGAGCGACTAGCGGGAGGGAGGGCAATGAGCAGTTCTTC

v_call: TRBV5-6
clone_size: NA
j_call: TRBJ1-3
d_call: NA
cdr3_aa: CASSSSPGAWNTIYF
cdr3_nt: TGTGCCAGCAGCTCTTCTCCCGGGGCTTGGAACACCATATATTTT

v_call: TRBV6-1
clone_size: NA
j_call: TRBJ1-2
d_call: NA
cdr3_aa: CASSRGFHDGYTF
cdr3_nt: TGTGCCAGCAGTCGCGGGTTCCATGATGGCTACACCTTC

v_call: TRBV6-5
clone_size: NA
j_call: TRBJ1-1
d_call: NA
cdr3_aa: CASSPRALGTEAFF
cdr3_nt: TGTGCCAGCAGCCCCAGGGCTTTGGGCACTGAAGCTTTCTTT

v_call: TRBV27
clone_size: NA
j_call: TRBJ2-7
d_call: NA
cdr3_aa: CASSSPGRSSYEQYF
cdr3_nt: TGTGCCAGCAGTTCTCCAGGGAGGAGCTCCTACGAGCAGTACTTC

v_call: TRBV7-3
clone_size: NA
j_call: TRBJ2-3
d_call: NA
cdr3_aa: CASSKLNTDTQYF
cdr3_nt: TGTGCCAGCAGCAAACTTAACACAGATACGCAGTATTTT

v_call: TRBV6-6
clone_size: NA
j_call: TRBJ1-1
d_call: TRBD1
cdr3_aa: CASSTTGGLNTEAFF
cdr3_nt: TGTGCCAGCAGTACGACAGGGGGGCTGAACACTGAAGCTTTCTTT

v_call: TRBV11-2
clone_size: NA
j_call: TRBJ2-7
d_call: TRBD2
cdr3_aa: CASSLGTSGTLYEQYF
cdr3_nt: TGTGCCAGCAGCTTGGGGACTAGCGGGACGCTCTACGAGCAGTACTTC

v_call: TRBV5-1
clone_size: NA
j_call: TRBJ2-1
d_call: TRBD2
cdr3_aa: CASSFGGSHNEQFF
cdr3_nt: TGCGCCAGCAGCTTCGGGGGGAGTCACAATGAGCAGTTCTTC

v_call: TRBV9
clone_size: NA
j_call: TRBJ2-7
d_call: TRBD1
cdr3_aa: CASIPQGAATYEQYF
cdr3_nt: TGTGCCAGCATTCCTCAGGGGGCAGCTACCTACGAGCAGTACTTC

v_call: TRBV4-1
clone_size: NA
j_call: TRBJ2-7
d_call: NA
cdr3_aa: CASSQDIGVYEQYF
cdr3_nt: TGCGCCAGCAGCCAAGATATAGGAGTTTACGAGCAGTACTTC

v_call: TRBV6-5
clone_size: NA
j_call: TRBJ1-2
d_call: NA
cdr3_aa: CASSEGGYGYTF
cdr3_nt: TGTGCCAGCAGTGAAGGGGGCTATGGCTACACCTTC

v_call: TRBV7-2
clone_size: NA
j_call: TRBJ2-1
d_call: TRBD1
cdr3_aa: CASSLEGQGYNEQFF
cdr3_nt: TGTGCCAGCAGCTTAGAGGGACAGGGGTACAATGAGCAGTTCTTC

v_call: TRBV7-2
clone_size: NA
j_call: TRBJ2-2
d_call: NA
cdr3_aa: CASSVGAGEGRAGELFF
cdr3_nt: TGTGCCAGCAGCGTCGGGGCAGGGGAGGGCCGGGCCGGGGAGCTGTTTTTT

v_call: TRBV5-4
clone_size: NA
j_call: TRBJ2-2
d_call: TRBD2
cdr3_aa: CASSLGLAANTGELFF
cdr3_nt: TGTGCCAGCAGCTTAGGACTAGCAGCGAACACCGGGGAGCTGTTTTTT

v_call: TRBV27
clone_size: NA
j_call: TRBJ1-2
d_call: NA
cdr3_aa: CASSLAKRGTLLHYGYTF
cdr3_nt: TGTGCCAGCAGTTTAGCGAAAAGGGGGACACTTCTTCACTATGGCTACACCTTC

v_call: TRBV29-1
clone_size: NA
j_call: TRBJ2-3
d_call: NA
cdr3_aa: CSVEVHLGPDTQYF
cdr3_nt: TGCAGCGTTGAAGTACACCTTGGACCAGATACGCAGTATTTT

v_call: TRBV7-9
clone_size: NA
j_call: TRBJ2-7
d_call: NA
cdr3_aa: CASSLITREQYF
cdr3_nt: TGTGCCAGCAGCTTAATTACTCGCGAGCAGTACTTC

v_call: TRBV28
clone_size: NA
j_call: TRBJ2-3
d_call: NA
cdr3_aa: CASRRLTFGRDTQYF
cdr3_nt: TGTGCCAGCAGACGGTTGACCTTTGGGAGAGATACGCAGTATTTT

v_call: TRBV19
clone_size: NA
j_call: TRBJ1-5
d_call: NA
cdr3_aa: CASSIPRDTPYSNQPQHF
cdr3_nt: TGTGCCAGTAGTATTCCCCGGGACACCCCATATAGCAATCAGCCCCAGCATTTT

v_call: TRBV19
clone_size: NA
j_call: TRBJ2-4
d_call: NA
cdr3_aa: CASSIVFRPEAKNIQYF
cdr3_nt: TGTGCCAGTAGTATAGTTTTCCGACCGGAGGCCAAAAACATTCAGTACTTC

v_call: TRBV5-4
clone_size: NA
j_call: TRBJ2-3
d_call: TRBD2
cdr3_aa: CASRRDYLLGTDTQYF
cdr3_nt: TGTGCCAGCAGACGGGACTACCTACTCGGCACAGATACGCAGTATTTT

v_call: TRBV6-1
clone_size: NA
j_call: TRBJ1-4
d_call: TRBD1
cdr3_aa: CASSEPGQGLEKLFF
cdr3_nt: TGTGCCAGCAGTGAACCGGGACAGGGGTTGGAAAAACTGTTTTTT

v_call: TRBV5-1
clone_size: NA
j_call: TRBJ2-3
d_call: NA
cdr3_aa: CASSFVGQGFTDTQYF
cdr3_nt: TGCGCCAGCAGCTTCGTCGGGCAAGGCTTCACAGATACGCAGTATTTT

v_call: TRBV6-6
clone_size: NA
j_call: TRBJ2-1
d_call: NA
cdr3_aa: CASSPSSYNEQFF
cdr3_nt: TGTGCCAGCTCCCCGAGCTCCTACAATGAGCAGTTCTTC

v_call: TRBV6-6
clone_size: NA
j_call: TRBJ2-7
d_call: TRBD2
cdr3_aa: CASSYGGSRVHEQYF
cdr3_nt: TGTGCCAGCAGTTACGGCGGGAGTCGGGTCCACGAGCAGTACTTC

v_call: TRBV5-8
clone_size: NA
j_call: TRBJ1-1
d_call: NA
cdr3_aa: CASSSGQNTEAFF
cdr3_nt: TGTGCCAGCAGCTCGGGACAGAACACTGAAGCTTTCTTT

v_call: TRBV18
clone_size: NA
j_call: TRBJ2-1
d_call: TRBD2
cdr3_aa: CASSPLKLAGGPRGSYNEQFF
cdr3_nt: TGTGCCAGCTCACCGCTAAAACTAGCGGGAGGGCCTCGGGGGTCCTACAATGAGCAGTTCTTC

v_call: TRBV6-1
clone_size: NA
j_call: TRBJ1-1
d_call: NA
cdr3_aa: CASPFGVGTEAFF
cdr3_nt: TGTGCCAGCCCCTTCGGTGTTGGCACTGAAGCTTTCTTT

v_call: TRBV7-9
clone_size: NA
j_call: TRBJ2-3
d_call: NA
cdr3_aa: CASSSGGGGVPTQYF
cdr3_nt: TGTGCCAGCAGCTCCGGTGGGGGCGGTGTACCTACGCAGTATTTT

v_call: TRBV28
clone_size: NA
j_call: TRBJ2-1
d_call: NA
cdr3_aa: CASSGLFINEQFF
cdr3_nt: TGTGCCAGCAGTGGACTATTCATCAATGAGCAGTTCTTC

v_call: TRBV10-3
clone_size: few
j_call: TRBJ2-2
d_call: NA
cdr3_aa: CAISESFDTGELFF
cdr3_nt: TGTGCCATCAGTGAGTCGTTTGACACCGGGGAGCTGTTTTTT

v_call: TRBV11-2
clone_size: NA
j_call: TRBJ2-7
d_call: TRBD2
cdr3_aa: CASSLAGGGAYEQYF
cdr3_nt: TGTGCCAGCAGCCTAGCGGGAGGTGGGGCCTACGAGCAGTACTTC

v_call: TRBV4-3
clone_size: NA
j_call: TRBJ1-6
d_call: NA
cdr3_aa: CASSQGWSDNSPLHF
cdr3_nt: TGCGCCAGCAGCCAAGGTTGGAGCGATAATTCACCCCTCCACTTT

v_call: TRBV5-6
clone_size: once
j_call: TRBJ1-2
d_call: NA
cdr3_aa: CASSLLQTQGAHGYTF
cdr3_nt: TGTGCCAGCAGCTTGCTTCAAACTCAGGGAGCCCATGGCTACACCTTC

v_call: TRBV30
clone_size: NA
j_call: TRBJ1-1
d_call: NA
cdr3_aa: CAWSRPPGDTEAFF
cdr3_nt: TGTGCCTGGAGCCGCCCCCCGGGGGACACTGAAGCTTTCTTT

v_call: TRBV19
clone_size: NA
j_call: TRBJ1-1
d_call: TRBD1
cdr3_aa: CASTGTGIEAFF
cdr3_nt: TGTGCCAGCACCGGGACAGGGATTGAAGCTTTCTTT

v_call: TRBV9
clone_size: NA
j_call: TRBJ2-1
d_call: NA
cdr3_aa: CASSVAGDHYNEQFF
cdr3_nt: TGTGCCAGCAGCGTAGCGGGAGATCACTACAATGAGCAGTTCTTC

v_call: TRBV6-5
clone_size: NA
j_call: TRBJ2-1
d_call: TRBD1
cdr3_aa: CASSYFGTDLYNEQFF
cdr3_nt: TGTGCCAGCAGTTACTTTGGGACAGACCTATACAATGAGCAATTCTTC